One sample yielded the 23 T cell receptor beta chains listed below, sequenced in a study of blood T cell repertoires in COVID-19. Clones were sequenced by immunoSEQ multiplex PCR, and TCRdb holds only the in-frame ones, with some missing. Among roughly 250,000 clones listed, approximately 83% were seen once. Sequencing was performed on PBMCs or T cells enriched from blood (not recorded which). The receptors were sampled from a woman aged 35 to 49 with acute COVID-19.

The chain uses TRBV6-5 and TRBJ2-1, with 9 nucleotides matching TRBD1. The CDR3 is made up of 14 amino acids. Germline V gene sequence: CDR1 MNHEY, CDR2 SVGAGI. With 6 bases clipped from V and 4 bases from J, the junction kept 4 bases outside the gene matches. The CDR3 spells CASRNGQGYNEQFF. CDR3 DNA: TGTGCCAGCAGAAACGGACAGGGGTACAATGAGCAGTTCTTC.

The V and J genes are TRBV5-1 and TRBJ2-3; possibly TRBD1 for D (5 bases). This CDR3 has 15 amino acids. Trimming pared 5 bases from V and 7 bases from J, leaving 20 bases between. Germline V gene data show CDR1 as SGHRS and CDR2 as YFSETQ. The CDR3 loop is CASRNWTFSGNTQYF. The CDR3 DNA sequence: TGCGCCAGCAGGAACTGGACATTTTCAGGGAATACGCAGTATTTT.

The V call is TRBV9, the J call TRBJ2-3; 9 bases map to TRBD1. Germline V gene lookup returns CDR1 SGDLS and CDR2 YYNGEE. V shed 3 bases, J shed 3 bases, and the junction held 2 bases outside the gene matches. The CDR3 runs 14 residues. CDR3 residues: CASSAGQGTDTQYF. CDR3 nucleotides: TGTGCCAGCAGCGCGGGACAGGGTACAGATACGCAGTATTTT.

The chain carries TRBV12-3 or TRBV12-4 and TRBJ2-7; no reliable D call. Trimming left V 3 bases short and J 4 bases short, with 10 bases between. The CDR3 is made up of 13 amino acids. CDR3 sequence reads: CASSFLVQYEQYF. As DNA, the CDR3 is TGTGCCAGCAGTTTCTTGGTGCAGTACGAGCAGTACTTC.

The CDR3 sequence: CSVARNEQFF. The DNA of the CDR3 is TGCAGCGTTGCGAGGAATGAGCAGTTCTTC. V gene TRBV29-1 combines with J gene TRBJ2-1; D unresolved. Germline V gene data show CDR1 as SQVTM and CDR2 as ANQGSEA. CDR3 length: 10 residues. Trimming took off 4 bases at V and 7 bases at J, with 5 bases between the two ends.

The rearrangement uses TRBV29-1 and TRBJ2-1; 9 bases align to TRBD2. V trimming: 3 bases; J trimming: 5 bases; junction bases outside the gene matches: 5. The germline V gene has CDR1 SQVTM and CDR2 ANQGSEA. This CDR3 contains 14 residues. The CDR3 coding sequence is TGCAGCGTTGACGGGACTAGCCGGAACAATGAGCAGTTCTTC. Its translation is CSVDGTSRNNEQFF.

This chain connects TRBV11-2 to TRBJ2-1; D unclear. The CDR3 length is 15 residues. CDR1 and CDR2 from the germline V gene are SGHAT and FQNNGV. V lost 8 bases and J 2 bases, leaving 16 bases between the germline ends. The CDR3 region is CASRRGEVAYNEQFF. The CDR3 nucleotides are TGTGCCAGCCGACGCGGCGAGGTGGCCTACAATGAGCAGTTCTTC.

CDR3 in amino acids: CASSLDRGAGEQYF. CDR3 nucleotides: TGCGCCAGCAGCTTGGACCGGGGTGCTGGGGAGCAGTACTTC. This sequence joins TRBV5-1 and TRBJ2-7, with D tentatively TRBD2 (5 bases). Per germline, CDR1 SGHRS and CDR2 YFSETQ. Trimming took 0 bases from V and 7 from J, leaving 14 bases between them. The CDR3 is 14 residues long.

This chain connects TRBV3-1 (or the pseudogene TRBV3-2) to TRBJ2-7, with TRBD1 as a possible D gene (5 bases). CDR1 and CDR2 from the germline V gene are LGHDT and YNNKEL (reference sequence). V lost 3 bases and J lost 3, with 18 bases in between. The CDR3 has 16 amino acids. The DNA for the CDR3 is TGTGCCAGCAGCCAGGTCTCGGTGGCAGGGCGCTACGAGCAGTACTTC. The encoded protein is CASSQVSVAGRYEQYF.

This clone was recorded once. The gene calls are TRBV9 and TRBJ2-1; maybe TRBD2 (5 bases). The CDR3 sequence is 13 residues long. Germline values: CDR1 SGDLS, CDR2 YYNGEE. V was clipped by 2 bases and J by 10 bases, with 13 bases between them. CDR3 in amino acids: CASSVADFREQFF. CDR3 DNA: TGTGCCAGCAGCGTGGCGGACTTCAGAGAGCAGTTCTTC.

The chain employs TRBV9 and TRBJ2-5; 7 bases align to TRBD2. V lost 3 bases, J lost 2 bases, and 4 bases stayed unmatched. The germline V gene encodes CDR1 SGDLS and CDR2 YYNGEE. The CDR3 consists of 14 residues. CDR3 sequence reads: CASSGGLEQETQYF. CDR3 DNA sequence: TGTGCCAGCAGCGGAGGACTAGAACAAGAGACCCAGTACTTC.

J is TRBJ2-3 and V is TRBV24-1, with a possible D match to TRBD2 (5 bases). Trimming removed 0 bases at V and 0 bases at J, with 6 bases between. CDR3 length: 15 amino acids. In germline, CDR1 is KGHDR, CDR2 SFDVKD. The CDR3 loop reads CATSDLGGSTDTQYF. CDR3 bases: TGTGCCACCAGTGATTTGGGCGGGAGCACAGATACGCAGTATTTT.

The chain combines TRBV9 with TRBJ2-1, with 8 bases lining up with TRBD2. CDR1 is SGDLS and CDR2 is YYNGEE in the germline V gene. Losses at the gene ends were 0 bases for V and 3 bases for J; bases not matched to a gene: 8. CDR3 length: 17 residues. The CDR3: CASSVADSGTLYNEQFF. The CDR3 DNA reads as TGTGCCAGCAGCGTAGCGGATAGCGGGACTCTCTACAATGAGCAGTTCTTC. The entire variable domain, with the rest obtained from reference TRBV9 and TRBJ2-1, is as follows: DSGVTQTPKHLITATGQRVTLRCSPRSGDLSVYWYQQSLDQGLQFLIQYYNGEERAKGNILERFSAQQFPDLHSELNLSSLELGDSALYFCASSVADSGTLYNEQFFGPGTRLTVL.

This clone has only one observation. The chain recombines TRBV19 with TRBJ2-5, with TRBD1 matching 11 bases. This CDR3 has 17 amino acids. Germline V gene sequence: CDR1 LNHDA, CDR2 SQIVND (reference sequence). The junction had 6 bases not matched to a gene; V was cut back by 1 base and J by 2 bases. Written as DNA, the CDR3 is TGTGCCAGTAGTATAGTTCTGGGACAGGGGGGTCAAGAGACCCAGTACTTC. This translates into CASSIVLGQGGQETQYF.

This rearrangement joins TRBV3-1 (or the pseudogene TRBV3-2) to TRBJ1-1, with 10 bases that match TRBD1. The ends lost 4 bases at V and 12 bases at J; junction bases unmatched: 5. Germline assignment: CDR1 LGHDT and CDR2 YNNKEL (reference sequence). The CDR3 consists of 12 residues. CDR3 sequence: CASSPRTGGTFF. CDR3 sequence (DNA): TGTGCCAGCAGCCCCCGGACAGGGGGTACTTTCTTT.

The chain links TRBV19 to TRBJ2-1; 8 bases map to TRBD2. V dropped 0 bases and J dropped 4; count of bases not matched to a gene: 5. The CDR3 spans 16 residues. CDR1 LNHDA and CDR2 SQIVND come from the germline V gene (reference sequence). In DNA form, the CDR3 reads TGTGCCAGTAGTATAGATGACCAGCGGGAGTACAATGAGCAGTTCTTC. The encoded protein is CASSIDDQREYNEQFF.

The chain combines TRBV5-1 with TRBJ2-1; 13 bases are a match to TRBD2. The length of the CDR3 is 15 residues. From germline, CDR1 is SGHRS and CDR2 YFSETQ. The V gene end was trimmed by 4 bases and the J gene end by 8 bases; junction bases not matched to a gene: 6. This CDR3 reads CASSRGLAGVDEQFF. The CDR3 bases are TGCGCCAGCAGCCGCGGACTAGCGGGAGTTGATGAGCAGTTCTTC.

V and J are TRBV18 and TRBJ2-7; the match to TRBD1 covers 10 bases. The germline V gene has CDR1 KGHSH and CDR2 LQKENI. V gave up 5 bases and J gave up 4 bases; unmatched junction bases: 5. The CDR3 covers 14 residues. The CDR3 DNA reads as TGTGCCAGCTCAGCCGACAGGGGGCCTTACGAGCAGTACTTC. It translates to CASSADRGPYEQYF. Supplemented by reference TRBV18 and TRBJ2-7, the full variable domain reads NAGVMQNPRHLVRRRGQEARLRCSPMKGHSHVYWYRQLPEEGLKFMVYLQKENIIDESGMPKERFSAEFPKEGPSILRIQQVVRGDSAAYFCASSADRGPYEQYFGPGTRLTVT.

V is TRBV5-4 and J is TRBJ1-2; the match to TRBD1 covers 11 bases. CDR1 SGHNT and CDR2 YYREEE come from the germline V gene (reference sequence). Trimming took 4 bases from V and 5 from J; bases not matched to a gene: 4. The CDR3 has 14 residues. This CDR3 is CASSVGQGAYGYTF. In DNA, the CDR3 is TGTGCCAGCAGCGTAGGACAGGGGGCATATGGCTACACCTTC.

This clone showed up just once. The CDR3 region has the DNA TGTGCCAGCTCGGCTAGCGAATACTACGAGCAGTACTTC. Its translation: CASSASEYYEQYF. The chain uses TRBV6-5 and TRBJ2-7, with D possibly TRBD2 on 6 matching bases. With 8 bases removed from V and 3 bases from J, the gap between germline ends came to 14 bases. CDR1 MNHEY and CDR2 SVGAGI come from the germline V gene. The CDR3 has 13 amino acids.

The chain recombines TRBV29-1 with TRBJ2-1, with TRBD2 matching 7 bases. Germline V gene data show CDR1 as SQVTM and CDR2 as ANQGSEA. CDR3 length: 12 residues. The V segment lost 8 bases and the J segment 1 base; nucleotides outside the gene matches: 2. The CDR3 bases are TGCAGCTTGGGGGGGTCCTACAATGAGCAGTTCTTC. Amino acid sequence: CSLGGSYNEQFF.

CDR3 sequence: CASSYSRAGSSYGYTF. Written as DNA, the CDR3 is TGTGCCAGCAGTTACTCGAGGGCAGGCTCCTCCTATGGCTACACCTTC. The chain uses TRBV6-5 and TRBJ1-2; D ambiguous. This CDR3 spans 16 amino acids. V lost 0 bases, J lost 4 bases, and 15 bases lay in between. The germline gives CDR1 MNHEY, CDR2 SVGAGI.

This chain joins TRBV19 and TRBJ2-3; 7 positions agree with TRBD2. The CDR3 runs to 14 residues. CDR1 and CDR2 from the germline V gene are LNHDA and SQIVND (reference sequence). The trim removed 3 bases at V and 4 bases at J, leaving 4 bases unmatched. The CDR3 loop is CASSIGRPPDTQYF. In DNA form, the CDR3 reads TGTGCCAGTAGTATCGGGAGGCCGCCAGATACGCAGTATTTT.